Presented here are 2 T cell receptor beta chains from one specimen sequenced in a study of blood T cell repertoires in COVID-19. Assay: immunoSEQ multiplex PCR; the TCRdb copy retains only in-frame clones and omits some. The table includes about 170,000 clones, roughly 93% detected once. Sequenced input: peripheral blood. These receptors were obtained from a man aged 18 to 29 with COVID-19, enrolled during active disease.

This chain joins TRBV5-1 and TRBJ1-1; 7 bases align to TRBD1. J gave up 0 bases and V 4 bases, and 3 bases lay outside the gene matches. CDR1 SGHRS and CDR2 YFSETQ come from the germline V gene. CDR3 length: 14 residues. In nucleotides, the CDR3 is TGCGCCAGCAGCCACAGGGGAATGAACACTGAAGCTTTCTTT. This codes for CASSHRGMNTEAFF. Drawing the rest from reference TRBV5-1 and TRBJ1-1, the complete variable domain is KAGVTQTPRYLIKTRGQQVTLSCSPISGHRSVSWYQQTPGQGLQFLFEYFSETQRNKGNFPGRFSGRQFSNSRSEMNVSTLELGDSALYLCASSHRGMNTEAFFGQGTRLTVV.

J is TRBJ2-7 and V is TRBV7-6; TRBD1 aligns across 9 bases. Germline CDR1 reads SGHVS; CDR2 reads FNYEAQ. Losses at the gene ends were 1 base for V and 6 bases for J; bases not matched to a gene: 4. There are 14 residues in the CDR3. CDR3 protein: CASSLGDRVLEQYF. The DNA for the CDR3 is TGTGCCAGCAGCTTAGGGGACAGGGTTCTCGAGCAGTACTTC.